The 23 T cell receptor beta chains reported below all come from one sample, sequenced in a study of vaccination effects on CD4 cells after COVID-19. ViraFEST expansion of antigen-specific CD4+ T cells with viral peptide pools preceded sequencing. An approximately ten-day culture period preceded the isolation of CD4+ T cells. Vaccinated participants had no history of SARS-CoV-2 infection and tested negative for nucleocapsid antibodies. Their antigens remain unidentified. Repertoires were generated with immunoSEQ multiplex PCR, while TCRdb's copy carries only in-frame clones and drops some. The profile shows approximately 74,000 clones, 65% to 75% of them singletons. Sequences were derived from CD4+ T cells from PBMCs cultured with HCoV-NL63 spike peptides, sampled before COVID-19 vaccination. These receptors all stem from a human donor who received a COVID-19 vaccine.

The CDR3 sequence: CASSGGASEKLFF. CDR3 DNA: TGTGCCAGCAGCGGGGGGGCGAGTGAAAAACTGTTTTTT. The V gene is TRBV7-8, the J gene TRBJ1-4; weak D call: TRBD1 (6 bases). This CDR3 is 13 amino acids long. Trimming stripped 5 bases from V and 7 bases from J, with 11 bases between. Germline V gives CDR1 SGHVS, CDR2 FQNEAQ.

A few counts support this clone. The V gene is TRBV6-2 or TRBV6-3, the J gene TRBJ2-1; 7 bases are a match to TRBD1. CDR3 length: 16 amino acids. Per germline, CDR1 MNHEY and CDR2 SVGEGT. The J segment lost 8 bases and the V segment lost 1 base, leaving 11 bases of the junction unmatched. The CDR3 is CASSYLQGSFWDEQFF. The CDR3 region has the DNA TGTGCCAGCAGTTACTTACAGGGGTCTTTTTGGGATGAGCAGTTCTTC.

This chain connects TRBV7-2 to TRBJ2-7; D is undetermined. Germline loops: CDR1 SGHTA, CDR2 FQGNSA. V gave up 1 base and J gave up 3 bases, with 7 bases separating them. This CDR3 region has 13 residues. Written as DNA, the CDR3 is TGTGCCAGCAGCTTAGATCCGGACTACGAGCAGTACGTC. Its protein is CASSLDPDYEQYV.

This clone has more than one count but fewer than ten. The sample contains more than one DNA sequence encoding this CDR3. The chain recombines TRBV2 with TRBJ1-5; D unclear. Germline assignment: CDR1 SNHLY and CDR2 FYNNEI. V lost 5 bases to trimming and J lost 1 base, with 6 bases between them. There are 13 residues in the CDR3. The CDR3: CASSRDSNQPQHF. CDR3 nucleotide sequence: TGTGCCAGCAGTCGAGACAGCAATCAGCCCCAGCATTTT. Complete variable domain (other parts from reference TRBV2 and TRBJ1-5): EPEVTQTPSHQVTQMGQEVILRCVPISNHLYFYWYRQILGQKVEFLVSFYNNEISEKSEIFDDQFSVERPDGSNFTLKIRSTKLEDSAMYFCASSRDSNQPQHFGDGTRLSIL.

J is TRBJ2-2 and V is TRBV7-8; D gene ambiguous. V shed 2 bases and J shed 3 bases, with 7 bases lying between them. Germline lookup yields CDR1 SGHVS and CDR2 FQNEAQ. This CDR3 has 14 amino acids. The CDR3, as DNA: TGTGCCAGCAGCTTATTCCAGGACACCGGGGAGCTGTTTTTT. Amino acid sequence: CASSLFQDTGELFF.

The chain combines TRBV10-2 with TRBJ2-2; tentative D call: TRBD1 (5 bases). From germline, CDR1 is WSHSY and CDR2 SAAADI. The CDR3 extends over 14 amino acids. V was clipped by 2 bases and J by 7 bases, with 11 bases between them. The CDR3 protein is CASSESRAVGELFF. CDR3 DNA: TGCGCCAGCAGTGAGAGCAGGGCCGTCGGGGAGCTGTTTTTT.

This rearrangement joins TRBV28 to TRBJ1-5; a possible D gene is TRBD1 (5 bases). CDR3 length: 13 amino acids. From germline, CDR1 is MDHEN and CDR2 SYDVKM. Trimming removed 3 bases at V and 7 bases at J, with 10 bases between. CDR3 protein: CASSFKGRQPQHF. The CDR3 DNA follows: TGTGCCAGCAGTTTTAAGGGGCGCCAGCCCCAGCATTTT.

This chain connects TRBV5-1 to TRBJ1-1; weak D call: TRBD1 (6 bases). The CDR3 is made up of 14 amino acids. CDR1 and CDR2 from the germline V gene are SGHRS and YFSETQ. Trimming removed 4 bases at V and 0 bases at J, with 10 bases between. Written as DNA, the CDR3 is TGCGCCAGCAGCCTTACAGGGATGAACACTGAAGCTTTCTTT. It yields the protein CASSLTGMNTEAFF.

The V and J genes are TRBV5-1 and TRBJ2-3; 9 bases align to TRBD1. The CDR3 is 15 amino acids. The germline V gene encodes CDR1 SGHRS and CDR2 YFSETQ. V was pared by 2 bases and J by 3 bases, with 4 bases of the junction left unmatched. This CDR3 reads CASSLEQGATDTQYF. CDR3 coding DNA: TGCGCCAGCAGCTTAGAACAGGGGGCAACAGATACGCAGTATTTT.

This chain links TRBV28 with TRBJ1-3; D unclear. CDR1 and CDR2 from the germline V gene are MDHEN and SYDVKM. The germline V and J ends were trimmed by 5 bases and 0 bases, with 11 bases remaining between them. CDR3 size: 15 residues. CDR3: CASSTRRLSGNTIYF. The CDR3 region has the DNA TGTGCCAGCAGTACCAGGCGACTCTCTGGAAACACCATATATTTT.

V and J are TRBV5-6 and TRBJ1-6; D call uncertain. Trimming shortened V by 4 bases and J by 8 bases, and 13 bases separated the two germline ends. The CDR3 runs to 14 residues. The germline V gene encodes CDR1 SGHDT and CDR2 YYEEEE. The CDR3 DNA follows: TGTGCCAGCAGCGGAAGGTGGAAGGATTCACCCCTCCACTTT. It translates to CASSGRWKDSPLHF. Full variable domain (outside the CDR3, taken from reference TRBV5-6 and TRBJ1-6): DAGVTQSPTHLIKTRGQQVTLRCSPKSGHDTVSWYQQALGQGPQFIFQYYEEEERQRGNFPDRFSGHQFPNYSSELNVNALLLGDSALYLCASSGRWKDSPLHFGNGTRLTVT.

The chain is built from TRBV7-9 and TRBJ2-7; no firm D call. This CDR3 region has 13 residues. V was pared by 5 bases and J by 2 bases, with 10 bases between. Germline values: CDR1 SEHNR, CDR2 FQNEAQ (reference sequence). CDR3 DNA sequence: TGTGCCAGCAGCCTTGGACGGACCTACGAGCAGTACGTC. Protein product: CASSLGRTYEQYV.

This chain uses TRBV3-1 (or the pseudogene TRBV3-2) with TRBJ1-6; D not certain. Trimming pared 1 base from V and 9 bases from J, leaving 13 bases between. This CDR3 comprises 15 residues. The germline V gene encodes CDR1 LGHDT and CDR2 YNNKEL (reference sequence). The CDR3 loop is CASSQGAGLLSPLHF. The DNA for the CDR3 is TGTGCCAGCAGCCAAGGGGCAGGCTTACTTTCACCCCTCCACTTT.

In this sample, this clone turned up once. V gene TRBV15 combines with J gene TRBJ1-2, with D perhaps matching TRBD1 (5 bases). V was pared by 0 bases and J by 8 bases, with 16 bases between. Germline V gene lookup returns CDR1 LNHNV and CDR2 YYDKDF (reference sequence). This CDR3 has 15 residues. The DNA of the CDR3 is TGTGCCACCAGCAGAGACCTAAACCTCGAGGGGGGCTACACCTTC. Its translation: CATSRDLNLEGGYTF.

The table lists this clone with a few counts. The J gene is TRBJ1-5, the V gene TRBV6-6; D gene unclear. The CDR3 has 12 amino acids. V dropped 2 bases and J dropped 5 bases, with 4 bases sitting between them. The germline CDR1 and CDR2 sequences are MNHNY and SVGAGI (reference sequence). CDR3 sequence reads: CASSYRDQPQHF. The CDR3 DNA reads as TGTGCCAGCAGTTACCGTGATCAGCCCCAGCATTTT.

The chain couples TRBV5-6 to TRBJ1-5; TRBD1 aligns across 9 bases. The CDR3 covers 14 residues. With V trimmed by 3 bases and J by 6 bases, 4 bases remained unmatched. Germline V gene data show CDR1 as SGHDT and CDR2 as YYEEEE. CDR3 loop: CASSSTGGGQPQHF. The CDR3 DNA is TGTGCCAGCAGCTCGACAGGGGGAGGTCAGCCCCAGCATTTT. Filled out from reference TRBV5-6 and TRBJ1-5, the complete variable domain reads DAGVTQSPTHLIKTRGQQVTLRCSPKSGHDTVSWYQQALGQGPQFIFQYYEEEERQRGNFPDRFSGHQFPNYSSELNVNALLLGDSALYLCASSSTGGGQPQHFGDGTRLSIL.

This clone occurred a few times. The chain is built from TRBV5-5 and TRBJ1-1; TRBD1 matches at 7 bases. Germline CDR1 reads SGHKS; CDR2 reads YYEKEE (reference sequence). CDR3 length equals 14 residues. J was trimmed by 1 base and V by 0 bases; bases with no gene match: 0. CDR3 nucleotides: TGTGCCAGCAGCTTGGGGACAGGGAACACTGAAGCTTTCTTT. This gives the protein CASSLGTGNTEAFF. The whole variable domain, filled in from reference TRBV5-5 and TRBJ1-1, reads DAGVTQSPTHLIKTRGQQVTLRCSPISGHKSVSWYQQVLGQGPQFIFQYYEKEERGRGNFPDRFSARQFPNYSSELNVNALLLGDSALYLCASSLGTGNTEAFFGQGTRLTVV.

This clone has just a few counts. The V call is TRBV6-5, the J call TRBJ2-5; no clear D gene. The CDR3 is 14 amino acids. CDR1 MNHEY and CDR2 SVGAGI come from the germline V gene. Trimming removed 7 bases from V and 0 bases from J, with 12 bases in between. The CDR3, as DNA: TGTGCCAGCACCCGACCAAAGGACCAAGAGACCCAGTACTTC. It yields the protein CASTRPKDQETQYF.

A single count supports this clone. The chain uses TRBV20-1 and TRBJ2-1; 8 bases align to TRBD2. CDR3 size: 15 residues. In germline, CDR1 is DFQATT, CDR2 SNEGSKA (reference sequence). V was clipped by 3 bases and J by 0 bases; unmatched bases: 4. In nucleotides, the CDR3 is TGCAGTGCTAGTCGAGCGGGGGACTCCTACAATGAGCAGTTCTTC. As protein: CSASRAGDSYNEQFF.

This clone occurred a few times. The genes are TRBV5-6 and TRBJ1-2; D unresolved. CDR3 length equals 14 residues. Germline assignment: CDR1 SGHDT and CDR2 YYEEEE. Trimming shortened V by 0 bases and J by 3 bases, and 9 bases separated the two germline ends. The CDR3 region is CASSLVSGHYGYTF. The CDR3 bases are TGTGCCAGCAGCTTGGTTTCCGGACACTATGGCTACACCTTC.

This clone appeared a few times. The chain employs TRBV19 and TRBJ1-5; no clear D gene. V gave up 5 bases and J gave up 0 bases, with 5 bases separating them. This CDR3 region has 13 residues. Germline V gene sequence: CDR1 LNHDA, CDR2 SQIVND (reference sequence). CDR3 in amino acids: CASSVNSNQPQHF. In DNA, the CDR3 is TGTGCCAGTAGTGTTAATAGCAATCAGCCCCAGCATTTT.

This clone was recorded a few times. The chain employs TRBV19 and TRBJ1-1; D uncertain. Germline assignment: CDR1 LNHDA and CDR2 SQIVND (reference sequence). CDR3 size: 16 residues. Trimming shortened V by 4 bases and J by 4 bases, and 19 bases separated the two germline ends. The CDR3 region is CASSRQANSDRTEAFF. As DNA, the CDR3 is TGTGCCAGTAGTAGGCAGGCCAACAGCGATCGCACTGAAGCTTTCTTT.

J is TRBJ2-3 and V is TRBV29-1, with D tentatively TRBD1 (6 bases). The CDR3 runs 13 residues. The germline V gene has CDR1 SQVTM and CDR2 ANQGSEA. With 7 bases removed from V and 1 base from J, the gap between germline ends came to 12 bases. This CDR3 is CSGAPGGTDTQYF. The CDR3 bases are TGCAGCGGGGCCCCAGGGGGCACAGATACGCAGTATTTT.